This TCR delta chain was recorded in a study of Vδ1+ human thymocytes. The sorted cells were CD3+ Vdelta1+ Vdelta2- thymocytes from alphabeta-depleted thymus. Vdelta1+ thymocyte sorts reached between 98% and 99.6% purity. Germline CDR1 TSWWSYY, CDR2 QGS. With V trimmed by 6 bases and J by 0 bases, 17 bases remained unmatched. There are 19 residues in the CDR3. The study, taken as a whole, reports: Thymic TRG and TRD repertoires appeared highly polyclonal, with Gaussian CDR3 length distributions. Unlike peripheral blood Vdelta1+ controls, thymic delta-chain sequences included approximately 20% Vdelta2 and few Vdelta3.

Points on this clone: Its antigen is not known.

RNA was extracted from the cells and then reverse transcribed. CDR3 amplicons came from multiplex PCR with pooled V-gene forward and constant-region reverse primers. TCRdb re-called the multiplex PCR reads with CATT. The table lists 70,000 to 90,000 delta-chain clones, roughly a third of them singletons. This TCR was recovered from a boy under two years old who had congenital heart surgery. The chain has TRDV1 and TRDJ1, with 9 nucleotides matching TRDD3. Sequenced: Vdelta1+ gamma-delta thymocytes from the thymus. Subset here: FACS-sorted CD3+ TCRalphabeta- TCRVdelta1+ TCRVdelta2- thymocytes. DNA for the CDR3: TGTGCTCTTGGTGCCCATTCCTGGGGGATTAGGGAGTACACCGATAAACTCATCTTT. Protein sequence: CALGAHSWGIREYTDKLIF.